This TCR beta chain was identified during a study of CD8 T cells in Susac syndrome. Findings and caveats of the study: Peak Susac CD8+ clonal expansion was seen in TEMRA cells and active patients.

With random hexamers, reverse transcription was performed on roughly 0.5 to 1 ug of RNA. TCRdb redid the calling of the immunoSEQ multiplex PCR reads with MiXCR, one entry per CDR3 protein. This table has tens of thousands of distinct CDR3 sequences, 96% appearing once. The germline CDR1 and CDR2 sequences are SGHAT and FQNNGV. The V and J ends lost 2 bases and 2 bases, in that order; junction bases with no gene match: 3. This CDR3 contains 15 residues. Concerning this clonotype: Antigen unknown.

Material for sequencing was CD8+ T cells from PBMCs. This sequence was found in a human donor with Susac syndrome. This rearrangement joins TRBV11-2 to TRBJ2-3, with TRBD1 identical over 8 bases. Here the CDR3 DNA reads TGTGCCAGCAGCTTATCAGGGGGCAACACAGATACGCAGTATTTT. Translating it yields CASSLSGGNTDTQYF. Supplemented by reference TRBV11-2 and TRBJ2-3, the full variable domain reads EAGVAQSPRYKIIEKRQSVAFWCNPISGHATLYWYQQILGQGPKLLIQFQNNGVVDDSQLPKDRFSAERLKGVDSTLKIQPAKLEDSAVYLCASSLSGGNTDTQYFGPGTRLTVL.